This entry concerns a single T cell receptor beta chain. The antigen remains undetermined. V was clipped by 0 bases and J by 7 bases, with 7 bases between them. The CDR3 runs to 12 residues. CDR1 is MNHNY, CDR2 SVGAGI, per germline (reference sequence). This specimen comes from a study of T cells in localized non-small cell lung cancer. The study's findings and limits: Only one tumor region was sequenced, so heterogeneity remains possible.

The data were produced by immunoSEQ multiplex PCR, yet TCRdb's version contains in-frame clones alone and is incomplete. Of fewer than 50,000 clones in the sample, 75% to 85% were seen once. The chain is built from TRBV6-6 and TRBJ2-7, with D unclear. The origin of this receptor is a man aged 35 to 70 with stage II lung adenocarcinoma. This specimen consisted of PBMCs, obtained before any cancer treatment. In nucleotides, the CDR3 is TGTGCCAGCAGTTACTCAGGATGGGAGCAGTACTTC. Translated: CASSYSGWEQYF.